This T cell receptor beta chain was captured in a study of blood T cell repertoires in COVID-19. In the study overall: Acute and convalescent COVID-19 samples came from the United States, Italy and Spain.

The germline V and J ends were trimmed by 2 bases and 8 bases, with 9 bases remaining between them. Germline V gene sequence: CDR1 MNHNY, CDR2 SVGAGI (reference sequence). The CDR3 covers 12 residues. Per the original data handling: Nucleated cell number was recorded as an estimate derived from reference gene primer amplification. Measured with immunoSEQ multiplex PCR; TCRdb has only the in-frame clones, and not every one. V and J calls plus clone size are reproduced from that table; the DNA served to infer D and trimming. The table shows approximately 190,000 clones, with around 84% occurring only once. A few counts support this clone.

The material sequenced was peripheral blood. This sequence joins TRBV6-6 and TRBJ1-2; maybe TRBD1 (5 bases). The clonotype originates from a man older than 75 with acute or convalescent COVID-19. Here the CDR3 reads CASSYPREGYTF. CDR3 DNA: TGTGCCAGCAGTTACCCCAGGGAAGGCTACACCTTC.